The 24 T cell receptor beta chains listed next were all sequenced from one sample in a study of regulatory T cells in long-lasting Graves disease. The authors built TCR beta libraries using iRepertoire HTBI primers and Arm-PCR of CDR3 regions. One entry per CDR3 protein results from TCRdb running MiXCR on the multiplex PCR reads. The profile covers fewer than 450,000 distinct CDR3 sequences, with around 20% appearing a single time and around 21% taken by the ten largest. As to time point: persistent/refractory GD, antithyroid drugs over 5 years with positive TRAb. From RNA extracted from PBMCs, the TCR library was made. This sample comprised peripheral blood mononuclear cells (PBMCs), obtained when the disease was refractory, from a patient treated with antithyroid drugs. The receptors were gathered from a female donor with Graves disease.

Note on this clonotype: A read error may produce the germline difference seen at one junction end. The J gene is TRBJ1-1, the V gene TRBV27; D is ambiguous. This CDR3 region has 17 residues. Germline values: CDR1 MNHEY, CDR2 SMNVEV (reference sequence). CDR3 residues: CASSLFAAALGFTEALF. CDR3 coding DNA: TGTGCCAGCAGTTTATTCGCGGCCGCCTTAGGTTTCACTGAAGCTCTCTTT.

This clonotype has more than one count but fewer than ten. This rearrangement joins TRBV13 to TRBJ1-2; 8 nucleotides align to TRBD1. CDR1 and CDR2 (germline): PRHDT, FYEKMQ (reference sequence). V shed 3 bases and J 4 bases; nucleotides not matched to a gene: 10. The CDR3 runs to 16 residues. This CDR3 is CASSFGAGGRGYGYTF. The CDR3 DNA is TGTGCCAGCAGCTTTGGCGCAGGGGGCCGTGGCTATGGCTACACCTTC.

The rearrangement joins TRBV18 to TRBJ2-2; TRBD2 might be the D (5 bases). Looked up from germline, CDR1 is KGHSH and CDR2 is LQKENI. V gave up 3 bases and J gave up 4 bases, with 15 bases separating them. The CDR3 length is 16 residues. The CDR3, as DNA: TGTGCCAGCTCACCCCTCTTCGGGATTAGCACCGGGGAGCTGTTTTTT. Residues: CASSPLFGISTGELFF.

In this sample, this clonotype turned up many times. The chain couples TRBV20-1 to TRBJ1-5; no clear D. V was clipped by 1 base and J by 4 bases, with 5 bases between them. Looked up from germline, CDR1 is DFQATT and CDR2 is SNEGSKA (reference sequence). This CDR3 contains 12 residues. In DNA form, the CDR3 reads TGCAGTGCTAGAGGACCAAATCAGCCCCAGCATTTT. Translating it yields CSARGPNQPQHF.

The chain recombines TRBV5-4 with TRBJ1-1, with D possibly being TRBD1 (6 bases). Deletions cut 4 bases from V and 4 bases from J, with 20 bases between. The CDR3 runs 16 residues. The germline gives CDR1 SGHNT, CDR2 YYREEE (reference sequence). CDR3 protein: CASSEGGDRAFTEAFF. CDR3 nucleotides: TGTGCCAGCAGCGAGGGGGGGGACCGCGCATTCACTGAAGCTTTCTTT. Complete variable domain (other parts from reference TRBV5-4 and TRBJ1-1): ETGVTQSPTHLIKTRGQQVTLRCSSQSGHNTVSWYQQALGQGPQFIFQYYREEENGRGNFPPRFSGLQFPNYSSELNVNALELDDSALYLCASSEGGDRAFTEAFFGQGTRLTVV.

This rearrangement joins TRBV20-1 to TRBJ2-3; TRBD2 agrees at 7 bases. Germline trimming cut 5 bases from V and 2 bases from J; bases unmatched to any gene: 4. Germline V CDR1 and CDR2: DFQATT, SNEGSKA (reference sequence). This CDR3 contains 13 residues. This CDR3 reads CSAQRDPTDTQYF. The CDR3 coding sequence is TGCAGTGCTCAGCGGGACCCCACAGATACGCAGTATTTT.

The CDR3 loop is CSASMRQGEDQPQHF. CDR3 nucleotide sequence: TGCAGTGCTAGTATGCGACAGGGGGAGGATCAGCCCCAGCATTTT. The chain is built from TRBV20-1 and TRBJ1-5, with TRBD1 matching 9 bases. There are 15 residues in the CDR3. V lost 3 bases to trimming and J lost 5 bases; unmatched junction nucleotides: 8. Germline V CDR1 and CDR2: DFQATT, SNEGSKA (reference sequence).

In this sample, this clonotype turned up many times. This rearrangement joins TRBV20-1 to TRBJ2-7; maybe TRBD2 (6 bases). CDR3 size: 13 residues. Germline lookup yields CDR1 DFQATT and CDR2 SNEGSKA (reference sequence). Trimming shortened V by 6 bases and J by 4 bases, and 16 bases separated the two germline ends. CDR3 nucleotide sequence: TGCAGTGCGGGACCGGGACTCGCGTACGAGCAGTACTTC. It specifies CSAGPGLAYEQYF.

This clonotype was recorded at least ten times. The chain combines TRBV30 with TRBJ1-2; 7 bases align to TRBD1. V shed 3 bases, J shed 0 bases, and the junction held 7 bases outside the gene matches. CDR1 is GTSNPN and CDR2 is SVGIG in the germline V gene (reference sequence). The CDR3 is 15 residues long. CDR3 DNA: TGTGCCTGGAGGAAACCTGGGACAGCTAACTATGGCTACACCTTC. It specifies CAWRKPGTANYGYTF.

The chain uses TRBV27 and TRBJ1-5; 12 bases match TRBD1. Germline V CDR1 and CDR2: MNHEY, SMNVEV (reference sequence). CDR3 length: 20 residues. J lost 0 bases, V lost 5 bases, and 14 bases had no gene match. CDR3 DNA: TGTGCCAGCAGTCCAACCTCCGGGACAGGGGGCCTTTATAGCAATCAGCCCCAGCATTTT. This codes for CASSPTSGTGGLYSNQPQHF.

This clonotype was picked up many times. This chain connects TRBV11-2 to TRBJ2-5; possibly TRBD1 or TRBD2 for D (6 bases each). The CDR3 spans 12 residues. The germline V gene has CDR1 SGHAT and CDR2 FQNNGV. V was shortened by 5 bases and J by 7 bases, with 11 bases between the two germline ends. This CDR3 reads CASSLKGGTQYF. The CDR3 DNA reads as TGTGCCAGCAGCCTTAAGGGGGGGACCCAGTACTTC.

The rearrangement links TRBV12-3 or TRBV12-4 to TRBJ2-7, with 8 bases matching TRBD2. The trim removed 8 bases at V and 6 bases at J, leaving 18 bases unmatched. CDR3 length equals 16 residues. CDR3 bases: TGTGCCAGCGGTATATTTGGAACTAGCGGATCCCGCGAGCAGTACTTC. Amino acid sequence: CASGIFGTSGSREQYF.

This clonotype turned up a few times. This sequence joins TRBV7-2 and TRBJ2-6; D gene uncertain. The germline gives CDR1 SGHTA, CDR2 FQGNSA. The ends were cut back, 1 base at V and 9 bases at J, with 4 bases in the middle. The CDR3 covers 12 residues. This chain's CDR3 is CASSLDLNVLTF. The DNA for the CDR3 is TGTGCCAGCAGCTTAGATCTCAACGTCCTGACTTTC.

This clonotype has at least ten counts. V and J are TRBV27 and TRBJ1-1; a weak D match, TRBD1 (5 bases). From germline, CDR1 is MNHEY and CDR2 SMNVEV (reference sequence). This CDR3 has 16 amino acids. Between the trimmed V and J ends, which lost 9 bases and 5 bases, there was a span of 25 bases. The CDR3 DNA sequence: TGTGCCAGACTAAAAACAGGCTTTAGAGTGGGGACTGAAGCTTTCTTT. This encodes CARLKTGFRVGTEAFF.

Notes on this clonotype: This may be a read error: a much more frequent sequence differs by one nucleotide. In this CDR3 the conserved last residue, phenylalanine or tryptophan, is missing, so a read error is likely. J is TRBJ1-1 and V is TRBV28; 10 bases line up with TRBD1. V shed 2 bases and J 6 bases; nucleotides not matched to a gene: 6. Germline CDR1 and CDR2: MDHEN and SYDVKM. The CDR3 length is 15 residues. The CDR3 region is CASSLAGQGGAEAFS. In DNA form, the CDR3 reads TGTGCCAGCAGTTTAGCTGGACAGGGGGGGGCTGAAGCTTTCTCT.

This clonotype has ten or more counts. V usage is TRBV30 and J usage is TRBJ2-7; TRBD2 matches 11 bases. Germline trimming cut 0 bases from V and 3 bases from J; bases unmatched to any gene: 4. This CDR3 contains 15 residues. The germline gives CDR1 GTSNPN, CDR2 SVGIG (reference sequence). The CDR3 loop reads CAWSVPGLAVYEQYF. The CDR3 nucleotides read TGTGCCTGGAGTGTACCGGGACTAGCGGTCTACGAGCAGTACTTC.

J is TRBJ1-5 and V is TRBV19; tentatively, D is TRBD1 (5 bases). With 2 bases removed from V and 0 bases from J, the gap between germline ends came to 5 bases. The germline gives CDR1 LNHDA, CDR2 SQIVND (reference sequence). The CDR3 contains 14 residues. Here the CDR3 reads CASSIQGSNQPQHF. The CDR3 bases are TGTGCCAGTAGTATACAGGGTAGCAATCAGCCCCAGCATTTT.

At least ten counts were recorded for this clonotype. The genes are TRBV11-2 and TRBJ2-5, with TRBD2 matching over 12 bases. This CDR3 has 19 amino acids. CDR1 and CDR2 (germline): SGHAT, FQNNGV. Trimming took 1 base from V and 1 from J; bases not matched to a gene: 10. The CDR3 region is CASSLGWTSGENSQETQYF. The DNA of the CDR3 is TGTGCCAGCAGCTTAGGATGGACTAGCGGGGAAAATTCCCAAGAGACCCAGTACTTC.

Concerning this clonotype itself: It may be a read error: a sequence one base away is much more abundant. The chain recombines TRBV11-2 with TRBJ1-1; no reliable D call. Germline V CDR1 and CDR2: SGHAT, FQNNGV. The germline V and J ends were trimmed by 1 base and 5 bases, with 11 bases remaining between them. The CDR3 totals 14 residues. The CDR3 nucleotides read TGTGCCAGCAGCTTAGCCGACATGGGGACTGAAGCTTTCTTT. It translates to CASSLADMGTEAFF.

Concerning this clonotype: Just one base apart from a much larger clone, this may be a read error. This chain's CDR3 is CASSNRGASPYEQYF. The DNA of the CDR3 is TGTGCCAGCAGCAATCGGGGGGCAAGCCCCTACGAGCAGTACTTC. This chain uses TRBV27 with TRBJ2-7; D may be TRBD2 (7 bases). The CDR3 loop spans 15 amino acids. V lost 6 bases and J lost 2, with 17 bases in between. Germline lookup yields CDR1 MNHEY and CDR2 SMNVEV (reference sequence).

This clonotype has a count of ten or more. The V and J genes are TRBV7-2 and TRBJ2-5, with a possible D match to TRBD2 (6 bases). V lost 5 bases and J lost 0, with 16 bases in between. CDR1 is SGHTA, CDR2 FQGNSA, per germline. CDR3 size: 16 residues. The DNA for the CDR3 is TGTGCCAGCAGCCTAACGACCGGACTATACCAAGAGACCCAGTACTTC. Amino acid sequence: CASSLTTGLYQETQYF.

The chain is built from TRBV6-2 or TRBV6-3 and TRBJ1-5, with a weak D call TRBD1 (6 bases). Looked up from germline, CDR1 is MNHEY and CDR2 is SVGEGT. Trimming left V 4 bases short and J 7 bases short, with 11 bases between. The CDR3 runs to 13 residues. The CDR3 sequence: CASSSLRGQPQHF. The CDR3 DNA is TGTGCCAGCAGTTCCTTGAGGGGGCAGCCCCAGCATTTT.

This clonotype was picked up many times. The chain is built from TRBV2 and TRBJ1-2; 7 bases agree with TRBD1. This CDR3 spans 13 amino acids. V lost 7 bases, J lost 6 bases, and 8 bases stayed unmatched. From germline, CDR1 is SNHLY and CDR2 FYNNEI. CDR3 amino acids: CASTVRGVDGYTF. As DNA, the CDR3 is TGTGCCAGCACGGTCAGGGGGGTCGATGGCTACACCTTC.

At least ten counts were recorded for this clonotype. V usage is TRBV28 and J usage is TRBJ1-2; D gene ambiguous. The CDR3 runs 14 residues. Germline V gene data show CDR1 as MDHEN and CDR2 as SYDVKM. Trimming cost V 4 bases and J 5 bases, with 14 bases left between them. The CDR3 DNA is TGTGCCAGCAGTTCCGGTGGCCCCACTTATGGCTACACCTTC. Translating it yields CASSSGGPTYGYTF.